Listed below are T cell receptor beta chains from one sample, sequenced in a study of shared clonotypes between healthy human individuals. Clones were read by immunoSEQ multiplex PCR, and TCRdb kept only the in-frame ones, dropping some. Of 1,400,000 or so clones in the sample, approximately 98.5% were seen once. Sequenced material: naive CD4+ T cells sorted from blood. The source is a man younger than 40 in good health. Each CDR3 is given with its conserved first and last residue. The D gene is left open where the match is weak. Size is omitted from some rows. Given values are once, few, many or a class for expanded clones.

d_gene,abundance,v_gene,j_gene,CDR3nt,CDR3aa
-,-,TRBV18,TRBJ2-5,TGTGCCAGCTCACGGGGAGGAGGAGGGCAAGAGACCCAGTACTTC,CASSRGGGGQETQYF
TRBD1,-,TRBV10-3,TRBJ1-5,TGTGCCACCCAGGGGGCGGATCAGCCCCAGCATTTT,CATQGADQPQHF
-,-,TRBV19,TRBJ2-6,TGTGCCAGTAGTATAGTACCGTCGGGGGCCAACGTCCTGACTTTC,CASSIVPSGANVLTF
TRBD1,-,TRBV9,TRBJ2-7,TGTGCCAGCAGCGTAGGAGGAGACAGGGGTTATGGTTTTCAGTACTTC,CASSVGGDRGYGFQYF
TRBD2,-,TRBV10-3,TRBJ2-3,TGTGCCATCAGCGGCCTGACTAGCGGGAGTTCAGATACGCAGTATTTT,CAISGLTSGSSDTQYF
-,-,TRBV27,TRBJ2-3,TGTGCCAGCAGTCCGTCAGTGCCTAGGTCAGATACGCAGTATTTT,CASSPSVPRSDTQYF
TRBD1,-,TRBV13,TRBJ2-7,TGTGCCAGCAGCTTAGGCGAGTCGGGACAGGGGTCCTACGAGCAGTACTTC,CASSLGESGQGSYEQYF
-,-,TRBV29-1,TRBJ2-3,TGCAGCGTGAACATGGATGGGCGGGATACGCAGTATTTT,CSVNMDGRDTQYF
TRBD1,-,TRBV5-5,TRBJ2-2,TGTGCCAGCAGTTCGGGACAGACGAACACCGGGGAGCTGTTTTTT,CASSSGQTNTGELFF
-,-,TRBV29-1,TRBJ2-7,TGCAGCGTTGGACAGGCCGCCTACGAGCAGTACTTC,CSVGQAAYEQYF
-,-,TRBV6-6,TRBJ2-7,TGTGCCAGCAGTTACTTCGGGCGGGGTTACGAGCAGTACTTC,CASSYFGRGYEQYF
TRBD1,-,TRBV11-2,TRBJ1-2,TGTGCCAGCAGCTTAGGGGACAGTAGTTCCTACACCTTC,CASSLGDSSSYTF
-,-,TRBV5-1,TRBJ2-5,TGCGCCAGCAGCTTGGGTCAGGGGAGCGAGACCCAGTACTTC,CASSLGQGSETQYF
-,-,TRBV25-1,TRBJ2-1,TGTGCCAGCAGTCCGACTAACCTATACAATGAGCAGTTCTTC,CASSPTNLYNEQFF
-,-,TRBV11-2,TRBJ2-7,TGTGCCAGCAGCCTCTTTAAACGAGGACAGTTCACCTACGAGCAGTACTTC,CASSLFKRGQFTYEQYF
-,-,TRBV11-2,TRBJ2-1,TGTGCCAGCAGCTTACAGGTATACAATGAGCAGTTCTTC,CASSLQVYNEQFF
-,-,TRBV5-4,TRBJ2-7,TGTGCCAGCAGCTTGACTAGCCACGAGCAGTACTTC,CASSLTSHEQYF
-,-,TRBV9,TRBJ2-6,TGTGCCAGCAGCGTCTCCGACAGGGGGGCCAACGTCCTGACTTTC,CASSVSDRGANVLTF
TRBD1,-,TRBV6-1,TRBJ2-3,TGTGCCAGCAGTGAAGGGTGGTCAGGGGGTTTGACAGATACGCAGTATTTT,CASSEGWSGGLTDTQYF
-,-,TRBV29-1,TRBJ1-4,TGCAGCGTTTGGCAGGGCGATGAAAAACTGTTTTTT,CSVWQGDEKLFF
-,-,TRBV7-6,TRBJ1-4,TGTGCCAGCAGCTCGACACCAACTAATGAAAAACTGTTTTTT,CASSSTPTNEKLFF
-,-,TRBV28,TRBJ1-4,TGTGCCAGCAGTTCCGGGTATAATGAAAAACTGTTTTTT,CASSSGYNEKLFF
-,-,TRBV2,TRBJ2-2,TGTGCCAGCGGCAACTCCAACACCGGGGAGCTGTTTTTT,CASGNSNTGELFF
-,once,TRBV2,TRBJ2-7,TGTGCCAGCAGTTCCGGGACCGTTGAGGTCTACGAGCAGTACTTC,CASSSGTVEVYEQYF
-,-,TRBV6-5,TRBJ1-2,TGTGCCAGCAGTTACCCCCCGGGCAAGGGGATTGGCTACACCTTC,CASSYPPGKGIGYTF
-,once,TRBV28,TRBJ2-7,TGTGCCAGCAGTCTCCCCGGCGGCTACGAGCAGTACTTC,CASSLPGGYEQYF
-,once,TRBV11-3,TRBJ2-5,TGTGCCAGCAGCTTACACGTCCAAGAGACCCAGTACTTC,CASSLHVQETQYF
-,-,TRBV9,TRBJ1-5,TGTGCCAGCAGTCCGATGGGTTGGAATCAGCCCCAGCATTTT,CASSPMGWNQPQHF
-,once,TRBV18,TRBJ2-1,TGTGCCAGCTCAAGCCGACAGACCTACAATGAGCAGTTCTTC,CASSSRQTYNEQFF
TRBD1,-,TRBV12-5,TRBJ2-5,TGTGCTAGTGGTTCGGGACAGCCCGGAGAGACCCAGTACTTC,CASGSGQPGETQYF
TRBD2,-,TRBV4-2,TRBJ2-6,TGTGCCAGCAGCCAAGAAAGGGCTAGCGGGAGGGGTTGGTCCGGGGCCAACGTCCTGACTTTC,CASSQERASGRGWSGANVLTF
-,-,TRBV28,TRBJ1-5,TGTGCCAGCAGTGAGACAGGCCGGATTCAGCCCCAGCATTTT,CASSETGRIQPQHF
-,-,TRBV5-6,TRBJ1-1,TGTGCCAGCAGCTTGATAGCAGGGGCTGGATGGAACACTGAAGCTTTCTTT,CASSLIAGAGWNTEAFF
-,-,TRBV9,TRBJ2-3,TGTGCCAGCAGCGTAGGGAGACGGGCGGGCACAGATACGCAGTATTTT,CASSVGRRAGTDTQYF
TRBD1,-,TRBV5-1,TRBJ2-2,TGCGCCAGCAGCTTGAAGGGGGCTGGCACCGGGGAGCTGTTTTTT,CASSLKGAGTGELFF
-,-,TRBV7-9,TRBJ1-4,TGTGCCAGCAGCTTAGAGCCCGGGTTCAATGAAAAACTGTTTTTT,CASSLEPGFNEKLFF
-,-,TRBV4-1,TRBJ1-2,TGCGCCAGCAGCCAAGTTGACAGGATGGGGGGACGTTATGGCTACACCTTC,CASSQVDRMGGRYGYTF
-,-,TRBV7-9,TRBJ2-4,TGTGCCAGCAGCTTGGGAGAGTCCAAAAACATTCAGTACTTC,CASSLGESKNIQYF
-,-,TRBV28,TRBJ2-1,TGTGCCAGCAGCAGGCGGCGCTACAATGAGCAGTTCTTC,CASSRRRYNEQFF
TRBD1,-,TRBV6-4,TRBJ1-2,TGTGCCAGCAAGGACAGGGGGCTCGGTGGCTACACCTTC,CASKDRGLGGYTF
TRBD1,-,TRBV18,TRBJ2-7,TGTGCCAGCTCACCATTTGCGGTGACAGGGGGCTCCTACGAGCAGTACTTC,CASSPFAVTGGSYEQYF
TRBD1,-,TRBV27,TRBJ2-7,TGTGCCAGCAGTCTAGACAGGGATTGGCACGAGCAGTACTTC,CASSLDRDWHEQYF
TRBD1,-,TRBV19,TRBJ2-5,TGTGCCAGTAGTAGGGGACAGCACCCTCAAGAGACCCAGTACTTC,CASSRGQHPQETQYF
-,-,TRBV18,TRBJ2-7,TGTGCCAGCTCACCTGCTATAACACGGGGCGGCGAGCAGTACTTC,CASSPAITRGGEQYF
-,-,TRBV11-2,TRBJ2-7,TGTGCCAGCAGCCCCGTGACGACGGAGCAGTACTTC,CASSPVTTEQYF
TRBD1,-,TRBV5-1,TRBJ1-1,TGCGCCAGCAGCTCTAGCCCGACAGGGGGGTCCATGAACACTGAAGCTTTCTTT,CASSSSPTGGSMNTEAFF
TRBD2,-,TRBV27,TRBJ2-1,TGTGCCAGCAGTTTATTTTCTAGCGGGAATGCGGGCAATGAGCAGTTCTTC,CASSLFSSGNAGNEQFF
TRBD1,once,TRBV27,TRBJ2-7,TGTGCCAGCAGTCGGACAGGGTCATTGGAGCAGTACTTC,CASSRTGSLEQYF